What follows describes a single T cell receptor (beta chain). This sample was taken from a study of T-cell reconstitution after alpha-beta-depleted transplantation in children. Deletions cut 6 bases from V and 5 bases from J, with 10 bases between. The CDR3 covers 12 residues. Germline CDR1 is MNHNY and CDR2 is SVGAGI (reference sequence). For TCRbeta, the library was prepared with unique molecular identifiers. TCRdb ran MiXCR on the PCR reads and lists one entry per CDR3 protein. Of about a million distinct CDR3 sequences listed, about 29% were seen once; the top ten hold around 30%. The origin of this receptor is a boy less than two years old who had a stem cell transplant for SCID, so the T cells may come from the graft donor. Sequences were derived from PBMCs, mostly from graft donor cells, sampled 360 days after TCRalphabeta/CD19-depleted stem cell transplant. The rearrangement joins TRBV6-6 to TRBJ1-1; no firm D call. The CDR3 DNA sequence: TGTGCCAGCAGCGGGGAGTGGACTGAAGCTTTCTTT. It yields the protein CASSGEWTEAFF.